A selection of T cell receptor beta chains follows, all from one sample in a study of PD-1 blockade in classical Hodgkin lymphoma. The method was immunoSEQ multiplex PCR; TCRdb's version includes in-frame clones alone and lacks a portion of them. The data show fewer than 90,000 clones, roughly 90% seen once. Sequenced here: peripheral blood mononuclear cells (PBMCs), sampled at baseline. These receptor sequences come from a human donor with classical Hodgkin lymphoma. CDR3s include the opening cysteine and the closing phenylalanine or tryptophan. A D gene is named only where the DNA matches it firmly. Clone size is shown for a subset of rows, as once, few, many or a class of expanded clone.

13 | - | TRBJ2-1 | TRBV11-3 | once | TGTGCCAGCAGCTTAGATAGAGGGACAGAGCAGTTCTTC | CASSLDRGTEQFF
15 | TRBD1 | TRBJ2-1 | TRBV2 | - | TGTGCCAGCAGTGGGGACAGGGGGCCCTACAATGAGCAGTTCTTC | CASSGDRGPYNEQFF
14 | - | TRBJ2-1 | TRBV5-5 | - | TGTGCCAGCAGCTTGCAAACCTCCTACAATGAGCAGTTCTTC | CASSLQTSYNEQFF
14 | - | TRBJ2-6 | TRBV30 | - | TGTGCCTGGAGTCTAACCCCGGGGGCCAACGTCCTGACTTTC | CAWSLTPGANVLTF
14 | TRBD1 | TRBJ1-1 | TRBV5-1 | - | TGCGCCAGCAGCTTAGACAGGGGGATCGGTGAAGCTTTCTTT | CASSLDRGIGEAFF
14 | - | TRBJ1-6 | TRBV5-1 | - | TGCGCCAGCAGCCCCGGACAGATAAATTCACCCCTCCACTTT | CASSPGQINSPLHF
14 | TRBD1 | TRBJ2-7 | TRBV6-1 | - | TGTGCCAGCAGTGAAGCTAACAGGGGCAACGAGCAGTACTTC | CASSEANRGNEQYF
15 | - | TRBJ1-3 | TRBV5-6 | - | TGTGCCAGCACCGCAAGCGGCGGCTCTGGAAACACCATATATTTT | CASTASGGSGNTIYF
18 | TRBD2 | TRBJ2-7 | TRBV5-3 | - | TGTGCCAGAAGCTTGGTGGGACTAGAAAATAATTACCCCTACGAGCAGTACTTC | CARSLVGLENNYPYEQYF
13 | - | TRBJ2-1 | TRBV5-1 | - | TGCGCCAGCAGCTTTACCCCTAGCAATGAGCAGTTCTTC | CASSFTPSNEQFF
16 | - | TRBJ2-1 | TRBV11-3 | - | TGTGCCAGCAGCTTAGGGTCCGGCGGTCTCTACAATGAGCAGTTCTTC | CASSLGSGGLYNEQFF
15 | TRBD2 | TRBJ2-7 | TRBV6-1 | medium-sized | TGTGCCAGCAAGGTTTCGGCTAGCGGCCTCTACGAGCAGTACTTC | CASKVSASGLYEQYF
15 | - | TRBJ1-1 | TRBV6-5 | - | TGTGCCAGCAGTTACGTCGGGTCTCTGAACACTGAAGCTTTCTTT | CASSYVGSLNTEAFF
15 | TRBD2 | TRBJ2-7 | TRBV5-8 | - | TGTGCCAGCAGCCCCCGACTAGCGGCCTCCTACGAGCAGTACTTC | CASSPRLAASYEQYF
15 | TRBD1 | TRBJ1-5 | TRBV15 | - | TGTGCCACCAGCAGAGATATCCAGGGGGTTCAGCCCCAGCATTTT | CATSRDIQGVQPQHF
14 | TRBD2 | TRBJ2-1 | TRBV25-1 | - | TGTGCCAGCAGTAGGGGACTAGCGGGAGGTGAGCAGTTCTTC | CASSRGLAGGEQFF
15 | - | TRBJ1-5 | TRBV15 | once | TGTGCCACCAGCAGAGATCATCCGGGGCGGCAGCCCCAGCATTTT | CATSRDHPGRQPQHF
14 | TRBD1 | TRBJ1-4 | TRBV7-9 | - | TGTGCCAGCTCCCCCGGGACAGAAGATGAAAAACTGTTTTTT | CASSPGTEDEKLFF
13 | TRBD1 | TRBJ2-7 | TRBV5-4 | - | TGTGCCAGCAGGGAACAGGGGCTCTACGAGCAGTACTTC | CASREQGLYEQYF
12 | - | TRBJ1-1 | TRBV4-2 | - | TGTGCCAGCAGCCCTTTGGGTCAGAAAGCTTTCTTT | CASSPLGQKAFF
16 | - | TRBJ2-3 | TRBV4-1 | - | TGCGCCAGCAGCCAAGATCCCCCCGGGAGCACAGATACGCAGTATTTT | CASSQDPPGSTDTQYF
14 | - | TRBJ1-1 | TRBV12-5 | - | TGTGCTAGTGGTTTAGGGGGATCGAACACTGAAGCTTTCTTT | CASGLGGSNTEAFF
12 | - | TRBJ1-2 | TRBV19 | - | TGTGCCAGTAGTAAGACAGTCTATGGCTACACCTTC | CASSKTVYGYTF
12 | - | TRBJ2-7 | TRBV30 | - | TGTGCCTGGAGCCTCGGGGCTTACGAGCAGTACTTC | CAWSLGAYEQYF
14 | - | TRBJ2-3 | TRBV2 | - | TGTGCCAGCAGTAATTTTGGAAGTAGGAATACGCAGTATTTT | CASSNFGSRNTQYF
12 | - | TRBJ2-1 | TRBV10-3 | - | TGTGCCATCAGTGATGTAGACAATGAGCAGTTCTTC | CAISDVDNEQFF
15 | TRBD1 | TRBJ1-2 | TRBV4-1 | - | TGCGCCAGCAGCCAAGATAGGACAGGAGTATATGGCTACACCTTC | CASSQDRTGVYGYTF